This T cell receptor (beta chain) came from a study of T-cell memory formation after mild COVID-19. Overall study: Across donors, TCR clusters were largely donor specific.

In regard to this clonotype: Its antigen is not known.

TCR alpha and TCR beta cDNA libraries carrying sample barcodes and UMIs were produced by 5'RACE using constant-segment primers. Via MiXCR, TCRdb re-called the 5' RACE reads, giving one row per CDR3 protein. Counted here are hundreds of thousands of distinct CDR3 sequences, around a fifth occurring once; the ten biggest clones make up roughly 21%. Germline values: CDR1 MNHEY, CDR2 SVGEGT. The CDR3 is 15 residues long. Trimming took off 0 bases at V and 2 bases at J, with 10 bases between the two ends. Notes on the study in general: Day 15 to 85 contractors were CD4/CD8 balanced; later expanders leaned CD4+.

The sequencing input was PBMCs or a T cell subset sorted from them (not recorded which). The TCR was taken from a man younger than 30 who had mild COVID-19 (a few samples of this study predate the infection). Cell type and time point are not known. The J gene is TRBJ1-2, the V gene TRBV6-2 or TRBV6-3; no reliable D call. DNA of the CDR3: TGTGCCAGCAGTTACTCCGCATACACGAACTATGGCTACACCTTC. It yields the protein CASSYSAYTNYGYTF.